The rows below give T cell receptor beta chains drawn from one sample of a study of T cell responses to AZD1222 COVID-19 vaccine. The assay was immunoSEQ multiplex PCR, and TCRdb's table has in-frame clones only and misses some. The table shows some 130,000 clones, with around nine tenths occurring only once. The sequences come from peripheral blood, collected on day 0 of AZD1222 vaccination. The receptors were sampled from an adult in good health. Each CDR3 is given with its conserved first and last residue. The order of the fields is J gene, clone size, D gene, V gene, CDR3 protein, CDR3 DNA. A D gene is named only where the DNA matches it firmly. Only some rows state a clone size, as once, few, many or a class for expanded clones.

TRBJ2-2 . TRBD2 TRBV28 CASTRGAGAAGELFF TGTGCCAGCACGAGGGGAGCGGGGGCGGCCGGGGAGCTGTTTTTT
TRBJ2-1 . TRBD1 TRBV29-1 CSVERRGIRNEQFF TGCAGCGTTGAGCGCAGGGGGATCCGCAATGAGCAGTTCTTC
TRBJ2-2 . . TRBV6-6 CASLPGWVGELFF TGTGCCAGCCTTCCAGGGTGGGTCGGGGAGCTGTTTTTT
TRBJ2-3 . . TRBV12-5 CASGGDGLAVYF TGTGCTAGTGGTGGGGACGGTCTAGCTGTGTATTTT
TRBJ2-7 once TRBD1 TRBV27 CASSIYGTASRGQYF TGTGCCAGCAGTATCTACGGGACAGCGAGCCGGGGGCAGTACTTC
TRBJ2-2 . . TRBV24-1 CATSDPTVNTGELFF TGTGCCACCAGTGATCCGACCGTCAACACCGGGGAGCTGTTTTTT
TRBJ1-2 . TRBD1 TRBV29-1 CSVGTGPNYGYTF TGCAGCGTTGGGACAGGGCCTAACTATGGCTACACCTTC
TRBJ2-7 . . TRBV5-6 CASSFKDRYEQYF TGTGCCAGCAGCTTCAAGGACCGCTACGAGCAGTACTTC
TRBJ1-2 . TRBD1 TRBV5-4 CASSLDLVRGNYGYTF TGTGCCAGCAGCTTGGATCTCGTCAGGGGGAACTATGGCTACACCTTC
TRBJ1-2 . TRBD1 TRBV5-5 CASSLSGGNGYTF TGTGCCAGCAGCTTGTCAGGGGGAAATGGCTACACCTTC
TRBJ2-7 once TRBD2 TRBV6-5 CASSYSRGATYEQYF TGTGCCAGCAGTTACTCGCGGGGGGCCACCTACGAGCAGTACTTC
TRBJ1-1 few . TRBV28 CASTSGGAQDTEAFF TGTGCCAGCACCTCTGGGGGGGCTCAGGACACTGAAGCTTTCTTT
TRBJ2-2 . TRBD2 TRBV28 CASLGAGGPYTGELFF TGTGCCAGCCTGGGGGCGGGGGGCCCCTACACCGGGGAGCTGTTTTTT
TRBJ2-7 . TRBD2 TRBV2 CASSEGGLAGGEDF TGTGCCAGCAGTGAAGGTGGGCTAGCGGGGGGAGAGGACTTC
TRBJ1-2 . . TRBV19 CASSIGWDYGYTF TGTGCCAGTAGTATCGGTTGGGACTATGGCTACACCTTC
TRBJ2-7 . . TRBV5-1 CASSGNYEQYF TGCGCCAGCAGCGGGAACTACGAGCAGTACTTC
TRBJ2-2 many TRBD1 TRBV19 CASSSGQGTGELFF TGTGCCAGTAGTTCCGGACAGGGAACCGGGGAGCTGTTTTTT
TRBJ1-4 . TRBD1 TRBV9 CASSPRTGLNEKLFF TGTGCCAGCAGCCCTAGGACAGGCCTTAATGAAAAACTGTTTTTT
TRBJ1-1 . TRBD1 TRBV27 CASSLYGQGLNTEAFF TGTGCCAGCAGTTTATACGGACAGGGCTTGAACACTGAAGCTTTCTTT
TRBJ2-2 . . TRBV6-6 CASRGDESFYTGELFF TGTGCCAGCAGGGGGGACGAATCATTTTACACCGGGGAGCTGTTTTTT
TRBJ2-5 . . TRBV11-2 CASSFPRTAGKTQYF TGTGCCAGCAGCTTCCCGAGGACGGCGGGCAAGACCCAGTACTTC
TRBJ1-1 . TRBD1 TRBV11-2 CASSLLRGQGAEAFF TGTGCCAGCAGCTTACTCCGTGGACAGGGGGCTGAAGCTTTCTTT
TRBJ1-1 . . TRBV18 CASSPPVQLMEAFF TGTGCCAGCTCACCACCGGTTCAACTCATGGAGGCTTTCTTT
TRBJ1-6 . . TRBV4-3 CASSQGGGGHSPLHF TGCGCCAGCAGCCAAGGGGGCGGGGGCCATTCACCCCTCCACTTT
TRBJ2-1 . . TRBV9 CASSVGTVSGLSEQFF TGTGCCAGCAGCGTAGGGACAGTCTCGGGACTATCTGAGCAGTTCTTC
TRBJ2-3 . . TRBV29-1 CSVGSREVAQYF TGCAGCGTCGGCTCTAGGGAGGTGGCGCAGTATTTT
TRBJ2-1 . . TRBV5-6 CASRLPGRGNEQFF TGTGCCAGCAGGCTCCCCGGGAGAGGAAATGAGCAGTTCTTC
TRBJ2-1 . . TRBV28 CASSLGGYNEQFF TGTGCCAGCAGTTTAGGAGGGTACAATGAGCAGTTCTTC
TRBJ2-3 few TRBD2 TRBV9 CASTPAGSRITDTQYF TGTGCCAGCACCCCAGCGGGAAGCAGGATTACAGATACGCAGTATTTT
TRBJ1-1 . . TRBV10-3 CAIMGGMNTEAFF TGTGCCATCATGGGGGGGATGAACACTGAAGCTTTCTTT
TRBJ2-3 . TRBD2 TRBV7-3 CASSPRTSGGSDTQYF TGTGCCAGCAGCCCGCGGACTAGCGGGGGTTCAGATACGCAGTATTTT
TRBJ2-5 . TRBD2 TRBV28 CASSSWEGQETQYF TGTGCCAGCAGCTCATGGGAGGGACAAGAGACCCAGTACTTC
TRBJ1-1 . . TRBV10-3 CAISRDAKGTEAFF TGTGCCATCAGCAGGGACGCGAAAGGCACTGAAGCTTTCTTT
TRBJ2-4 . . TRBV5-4 CVSSLSQAKNIQYF TGTGTCAGCAGCTTGTCACAAGCCAAAAACATTCAGTACTTC
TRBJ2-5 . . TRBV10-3 CAISEPPVRETQYF TGTGCCATCAGTGAGCCGCCTGTCAGGGAGACCCAGTACTTC
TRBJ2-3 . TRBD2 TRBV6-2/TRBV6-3 CASSTILLAGAQYF TGTGCCAGCAGTACCATCCTCTTAGCGGGCGCGCAGTATTTT
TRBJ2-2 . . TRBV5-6 CASSLDGWELFF TGTGCCAGCAGCTTGGACGGTTGGGAGCTGTTTTTT
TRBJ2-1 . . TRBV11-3 CASSLGAYNEQFF TGTGCCAGCAGCTTGGGGGCCTACAATGAGCAGTTCTTC
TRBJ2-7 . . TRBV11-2 CASSLGVHSYEQYF TGTGCCAGCAGCTTAGGTGTCCATTCCTACGAGCAGTACTTC
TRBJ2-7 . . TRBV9 CASSVEHTAEQYF TGTGCCAGCAGCGTAGAGCATACGGCCGAGCAGTACTTC
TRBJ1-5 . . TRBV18 CASSPQDSPDQPQHF TGTGCCAGCTCACCACAGGACAGTCCGGATCAGCCCCAGCATTTT
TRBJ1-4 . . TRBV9 CASSPGLTNEKLFF TGTGCCAGCAGCCCCGGTTTGACTAATGAAAAACTGTTTTTT
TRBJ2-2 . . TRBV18 CASSPALGSTGELFF TGTGCCAGCTCACCAGCCCTGGGCAGCACCGGGGAGCTGTTTTTT
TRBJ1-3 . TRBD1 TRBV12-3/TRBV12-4 CASSLQGGNTIYF TGTGCCAGCAGCCTACAGGGGGGAAACACCATATATTTT
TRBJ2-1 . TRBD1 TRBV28 CASSRDRGYNEQFF TGTGCCAGCAGCCGGGACAGGGGGTACAATGAGCAGTTCTTC
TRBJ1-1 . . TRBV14 CASSQDRGFMNTEAFF TGTGCCAGCAGCCAAGATCGGGGATTTATGAACACTGAAGCTTTCTTT
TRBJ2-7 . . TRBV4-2 CASSQVPRIDRISYEQYF TGTGCCAGCAGCCAAGTACCGCGTATTGACAGAATATCCTACGAGCAGTACTTC
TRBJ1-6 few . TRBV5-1 CASSLLAVPNSPLHF TGCGCCAGCAGCTTGCTGGCAGTGCCTAATTCACCCCTCCACTTT
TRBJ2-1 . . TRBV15 CATSRIQGSNEQFF TGTGCCACCAGCAGAATCCAGGGTTCCAATGAGCAGTTCTTC
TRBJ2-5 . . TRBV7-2 CASSLAPDAQETQYF TGTGCCAGCAGCTTAGCGCCAGACGCACAAGAGACCCAGTACTTC
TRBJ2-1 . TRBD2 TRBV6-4 CASSDSPSGGGNEQFF TGTGCCAGCAGTGACTCCCCTAGCGGGGGAGGAAATGAGCAGTTCTTC
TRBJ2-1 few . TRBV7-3 CASSLIAATYNEQFF TGTGCCAGCAGCTTAATCGCGGCGACCTACAATGAGCAGTTCTTC
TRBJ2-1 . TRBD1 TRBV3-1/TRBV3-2 CASHRTGGNEQFF TGTGCCAGTCATCGGACAGGGGGTAATGAGCAGTTCTTC
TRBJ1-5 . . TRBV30 CAWKYGGGASQPQHF TGTGCCTGGAAATACGGAGGGGGGGCTTCTCAGCCCCAGCATTTT
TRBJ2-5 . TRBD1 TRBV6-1 CASSVGPTGLQETQYF TGTGCCAGCAGTGTCGGCCCGACAGGGCTCCAAGAGACCCAGTACTTC
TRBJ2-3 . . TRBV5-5 CASSSGTNYRTDTQYF TGTGCCAGCAGCTCTGGGACAAACTACCGCACAGATACGCAGTATTTT
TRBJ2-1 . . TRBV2 CASSVSRIPEQFF TGTGCCAGCAGTGTCTCCAGGATTCCTGAGCAGTTCTTC
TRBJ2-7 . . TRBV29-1 CSVARGAYEQYF TGCAGCGTTGCTAGGGGCGCCTACGAGCAGTACTTC
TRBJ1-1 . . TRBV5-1 CASSNHRSNTEAFF TGCGCCAGCAGTAACCACAGGTCGAACACTGAAGCTTTCTTT
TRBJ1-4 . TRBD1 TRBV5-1 CASSIGQGNEKLFF TGCGCCAGCAGCATCGGACAGGGGAATGAAAAACTGTTTTTT